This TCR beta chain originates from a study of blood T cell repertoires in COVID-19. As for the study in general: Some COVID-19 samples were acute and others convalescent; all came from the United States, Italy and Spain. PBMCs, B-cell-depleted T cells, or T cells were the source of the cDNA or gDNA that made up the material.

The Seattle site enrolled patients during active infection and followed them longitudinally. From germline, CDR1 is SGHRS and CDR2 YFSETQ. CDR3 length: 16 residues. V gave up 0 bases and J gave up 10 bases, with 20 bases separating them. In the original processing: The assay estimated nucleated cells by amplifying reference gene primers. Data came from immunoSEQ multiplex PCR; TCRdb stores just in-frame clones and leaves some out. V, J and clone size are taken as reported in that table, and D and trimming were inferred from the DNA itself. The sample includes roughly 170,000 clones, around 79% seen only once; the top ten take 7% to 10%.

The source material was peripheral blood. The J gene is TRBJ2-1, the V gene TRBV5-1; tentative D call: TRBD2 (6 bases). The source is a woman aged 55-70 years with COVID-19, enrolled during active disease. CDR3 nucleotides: TGCGCCAGCAGCTTGGCTCGCGGGACGGGGCCTCGCGAGCAGTTCTTC. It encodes CASSLARGTGPREQFF.